This TCR beta chain emerged from a study of CD8+ T cells in alopecia areata. Study conclusions and caveats: Mice showed TCR sharing more clearly than patients did, possibly owing to HLA. Scalp lesions, especially in alopecia totalis/universalis, had higher clonality than normal scalp.

Of note for this clone: Its specificity is unknown.

There are 15 residues in the CDR3. The germline V gene has CDR1 SGHTA and CDR2 FQGNSA. Trimming pared 1 base from V and 5 bases from J, leaving 15 bases between. Sorting separated CD4+ and CD8+ T cells out of PBMCs. TCR sequencing used cDNA made by reverse transcription of extracted RNA. Sequencing was performed with immunoSEQ multiplex PCR; in TCRdb, only in-frame clones are kept and a portion is missing. The table includes approximately 57,000 clones, almost 97% detected once. This clonotype originated in a human donor with alopecia areata. The chain has TRBV7-2 and TRBJ2-7; D might be TRBD1 or TRBD2, each matching 5 bases. The source material was CD8+ T cells sorted from blood, sampled at week 0. The CDR3 DNA reads TGTGCCAGCAGCTTAGGGGTTAGCATGGGGGACGAGCAGTACTTC. This gives the protein CASSLGVSMGDEQYF.